The 6 T cell receptor beta chains below were found in one sample sequenced in a study of T cells in Graves' hyperthyroidism and ophthalmopathy. Researchers amplified the TCR beta CDR3 regions from RNA transcripts. First-round RT-PCR of the TCR CDR3 relied on the HTBI primer set. TCRdb analysed the multiplex PCR reads with MiXCR anew, one entry per CDR3 protein. The sample records hundreds of thousands of distinct CDR3 sequences, approximately 18% being singletons. The sequenced sample was blood. Receptor source: a woman aged 45-65 years with Graves' hyperthyroidism that later progressed to Graves' ophthalmopathy.

This clonotype was observed a few times. The chain couples TRBV7-9 to TRBJ1-2; D is unresolved. This CDR3 is built from 15 residues. Germline lookup yields CDR1 SEHNR and CDR2 FQNEAQ (reference sequence). V was shortened by 1 base and J by 2 bases, with 11 bases between the two germline ends. The CDR3 DNA sequence: TGTGCCAGCAGCTTAGTGGCCTTGTTGAACTATGGCTACACCTTC. Its translation is CASSLVALLNYGYTF.

This clonotype was found many times. V gene TRBV11-2 combines with J gene TRBJ2-7; 10 positions agree with TRBD2. After removal of 4 bases from V and 6 bases from J, the junction contained 3 bases not matched to a gene. Germline V gene lookup returns CDR1 SGHAT and CDR2 FQNNGV. This CDR3 spans 13 amino acids. The CDR3 spells CASSSGLAAEQYF. DNA of the CDR3: TGTGCCAGCAGCTCCGGACTAGCGGCCGAGCAGTACTTC.

This chain links TRBV27 with TRBJ2-2, with a tentative D call TRBD2 (5 bases). Germline V lookup: CDR1 MNHEY, CDR2 SMNVEV (reference sequence). CDR3 size: 15 residues. Trimming took 5 bases from V and 2 from J, leaving 12 bases between them. CDR3 bases: TGTGCCAGCAGTCAACACGCGGGTAACACCGGGGAGCTGTTTTTT. Protein: CASSQHAGNTGELFF.

This chain uses TRBV10-3 with TRBJ1-6, with a tentative D call TRBD1 (5 bases). The CDR3 spans 12 residues. The V and J ends lost 2 bases and 10 bases respectively, with 6 bases between them. The V gene's germline CDR1 is ENHRY and CDR2 SYGVKD. The chain's CDR3 is CAISEGGSPLHF. The CDR3 DNA is TGTGCCATCAGTGAGGGGGGGTCACCCCTCCACTTT.

Many counts were recorded for this clonotype. The chain is built from TRBV2 and TRBJ1-2, with unresolved D. Germline loops: CDR1 SNHLY, CDR2 FYNNEI. Trimming removed 2 bases from V and 0 bases from J, with 10 bases in between. The CDR3 runs to 15 residues. The CDR3 spells CASSELASPNYGYTF. CDR3 nucleotide sequence: TGTGCCAGCAGTGAATTGGCCAGCCCTAACTATGGCTACACCTTC.

This clonotype was observed many times. This chain connects TRBV5-1 to TRBJ2-3; D perhaps matches TRBD2 (5 bases). The V gene lost 4 bases and the J gene lost 5 bases, with 14 bases spanning the gap. The length of the CDR3 is 14 residues. Germline CDR1 SGHRS, CDR2 YFSETQ. The CDR3: CASSPRWAGDTQYF. CDR3 DNA sequence: TGCGCCAGCAGCCCCCGGTGGGCGGGAGATACGCAGTATTTT.